This is a list of T cell receptor beta chains from one sample in a study of cytomegalovirus exposure and HLA in healthy donors. Using immunoSEQ multiplex PCR, the repertoire was profiled, and TCRdb retains in-frame clones only, with some absent. The sample consists of tens of thousands of clones, roughly 65% of them appearing once. Source material: PBMCs. These TCRs come from a woman aged 30 to 39 in good health and CMV-seronegative. The conserved cysteine and the conserved F or W are not part of the CDR3 here. The order of the fields is CDR3 protein, V gene.

ASSYGAGNEQF	TRBV6-5
AWSSPRGWRRSF	TRBV30
ASSLVSGGHYEQY	TRBV7-9
ASSQGARDSPTDTQY	TRBV11-2
ASSLATGITEAF	TRBV5-6
ASSDAGDSYNSPLH	TRBV11-2
ATSIGGLPSYEQY	TRBV15
AWSLTAFTDTQY	TRBV30
ASGSQNTEAF	TRBV5-1
ASRKGGAANLLSYNEQF	TRBV5-1
ARRITSGGEETQY	TRBV19
ASSYNQGEQY	TRBV7-2
ASSRDRGANSPLH	TRBV19
SSSRQGGGAGTEAF	TRBV7-9
ASSLGRGPNTGELF	TRBV7-7
ASSLDDQGDPN	TRBV5-1
ASSLVGGGNADTQY	TRBV7-2
SALHRVNEQF	TRBV29-1
SAHLRGRQF	TRBV20-1
ASREQGYSNQPQH	TRBV6-4
ASSSPENYGYT	TRBV6-1
ASSARGGLAGEDTQY	TRBV21-1
ASSLGLAGGPRELF	TRBV5-4
ASSQVGRGGTDTQY	TRBV4-1
ASSPLQRQETQY	TRBV7-3
ASSTTSGYYEQY	TRBV5-1
ASREGAGEKLF	TRBV6-6
ASSPLSPQWTSVRENTEAF	TRBV7-8
ASRRDHYNEQF	TRBV2
ASSVGRGLDYGYT	TRBV9
ASSLGAQPQH	TRBV5-1
ASSLDTGAGELF	TRBV4-3
SVFRDRGQGGYT	TRBV29-1
ASSDGQWETQY	TRBV6-5
ASRWGRGEKLF	TRBV19
ASSTQSPYEQY	TRBV7-2
ASSSGGQGYEQY	TRBV5-4
ASSLAVMNTGELF	TRBV11-2
ASSLGTSGYNEQF	TRBV5-6
ASSYRGHVQPQH	TRBV28